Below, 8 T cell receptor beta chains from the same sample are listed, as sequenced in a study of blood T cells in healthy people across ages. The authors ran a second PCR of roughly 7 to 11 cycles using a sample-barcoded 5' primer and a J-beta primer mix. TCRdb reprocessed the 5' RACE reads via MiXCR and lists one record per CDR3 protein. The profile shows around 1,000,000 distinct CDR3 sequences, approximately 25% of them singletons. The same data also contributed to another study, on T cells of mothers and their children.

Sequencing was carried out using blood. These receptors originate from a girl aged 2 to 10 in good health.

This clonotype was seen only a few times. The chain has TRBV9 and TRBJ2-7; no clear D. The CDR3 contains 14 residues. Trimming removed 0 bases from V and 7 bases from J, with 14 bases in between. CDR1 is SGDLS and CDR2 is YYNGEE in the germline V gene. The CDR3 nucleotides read TGTGCCAGCAGCGTAGACCCCCTCGATCGGGAGCAGTACTTC. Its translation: CASSVDPLDREQYF. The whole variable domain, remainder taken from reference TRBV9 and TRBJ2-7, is DSGVTQTPKHLITATGQRVTLRCSPRSGDLSVYWYQQSLDQGLQFLIQYYNGEERAKGNILERFSAQQFPDLHSELNLSSLELGDSALYFCASSVDPLDREQYFGPGTRLTVT.

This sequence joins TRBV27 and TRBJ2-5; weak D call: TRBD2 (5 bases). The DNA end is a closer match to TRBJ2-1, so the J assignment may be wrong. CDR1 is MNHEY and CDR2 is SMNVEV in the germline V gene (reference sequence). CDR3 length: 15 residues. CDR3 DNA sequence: TGTGCCAGCAGTTTCGGAGAGGGTCCCTACAATGAGCAGTTCTTC. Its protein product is CASSFGEGPYNEQFF.

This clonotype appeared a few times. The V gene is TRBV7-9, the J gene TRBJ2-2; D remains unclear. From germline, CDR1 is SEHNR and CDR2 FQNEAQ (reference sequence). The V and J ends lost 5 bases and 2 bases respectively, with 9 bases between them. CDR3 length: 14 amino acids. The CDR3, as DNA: TGTGCCAGCAGCCCAGGCGAAAACACCGGGGAGCTGTTTTTT. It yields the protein CASSPGENTGELFF.

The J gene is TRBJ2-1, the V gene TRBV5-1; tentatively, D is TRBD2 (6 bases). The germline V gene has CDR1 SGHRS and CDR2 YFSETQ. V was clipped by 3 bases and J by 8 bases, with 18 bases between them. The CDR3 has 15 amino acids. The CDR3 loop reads CASSSRLDSRDEQFF. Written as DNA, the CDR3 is TGCGCCAGCAGCTCCCGACTAGACTCAAGGGATGAGCAGTTCTTC.

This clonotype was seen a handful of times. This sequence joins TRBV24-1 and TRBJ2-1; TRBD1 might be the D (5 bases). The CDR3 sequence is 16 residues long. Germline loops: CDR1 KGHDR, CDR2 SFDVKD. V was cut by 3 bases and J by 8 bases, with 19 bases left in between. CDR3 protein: CATSDIRAGNLDEQFF. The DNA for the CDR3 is TGTGCCACCAGTGATATTCGGGCAGGGAATCTGGATGAGCAGTTCTTC.

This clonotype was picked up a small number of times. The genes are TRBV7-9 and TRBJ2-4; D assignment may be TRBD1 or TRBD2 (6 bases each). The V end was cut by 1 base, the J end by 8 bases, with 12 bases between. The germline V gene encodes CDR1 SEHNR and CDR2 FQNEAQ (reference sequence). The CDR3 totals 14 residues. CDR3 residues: CASSLEQGGDIQYF. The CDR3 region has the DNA TGTGCCAGCAGCTTAGAACAGGGAGGTGACATTCAGTACTTC.

CDR3 sequence: CASSLTSRPYEQYF. The CDR3, as DNA: TGTGCCAGCAGCTTAACTAGCAGACCCTACGAGCAGTACTTC. V and J are TRBV11-2 and TRBJ2-7, with a weak D call TRBD2 (6 bases). The CDR3 runs 14 residues. Germline CDR1 and CDR2: SGHAT and FQNNGV. Deletions cut 2 bases from V and 2 bases from J, with 10 bases between.

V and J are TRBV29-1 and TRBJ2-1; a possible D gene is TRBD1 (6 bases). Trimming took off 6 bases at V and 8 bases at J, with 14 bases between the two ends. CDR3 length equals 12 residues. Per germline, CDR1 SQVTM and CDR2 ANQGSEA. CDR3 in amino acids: CSVKGQRHEQFF. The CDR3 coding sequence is TGCAGCGTGAAAGGACAGCGGCATGAGCAGTTCTTC.